Sequencing of this T cell receptor (beta chain) was carried out in a study of human CD8 memory T cell subsets. Study-wide results and caveats: Going by Chao1 estimates, stem-like memory T cells seemed to be more diverse than precursor exhausted T cells. In this study, sequencing was restricted to T cell receptor beta chains only. For stem-like memory and precursor exhausted T cells, diversity was similarly high, which was not true of effector memory cells.

Judged by frequency, this clonotype is medium-sized. Its target is not known. The CDR3 length is 12 residues. Germline V CDR1 and CDR2: DFQATT, SNEGSKA (reference sequence). UMI-labeled 5' RACE was used to make TCR beta libraries. TCRdb reprocessed the 5' RACE reads and keeps a single row for each CDR3 protein, giving no DNA. Its table lists around 4,500 distinct CDR3 sequences. The material sequenced was CD8+ T cells from PBMCs. The clonotype was recovered from a human donor in good health. This chain joins TRBV20-1 and TRBJ1-1; TCRdb picks TRBD1, but there is no DNA to check that call. The CDR3 loop reads CSARTGDTEAFF.